These 25 T cell receptor beta chains came from one sample sequenced in a study of control samples from healthy donors and cancer patients (dated by TCRdb to 2018 to 2021). The library was built by means of the immunoSEQ multiplex PCR assay. In its TCRdb copy, this immuneACCESS table keeps in-frame sequences only and misses some clones. Where compared with another copy, unresolved V genes explain less than half of these, and the others have no known cause. In this sample the table shows roughly 220,000 clones, around 94% of which occur a single time. Around 1.5% of the sample lies in the top ten. Material for sequencing was blood. These receptor sequences come from a man over 45 in good health.

The V gene is TRBV11-2, the J gene TRBJ1-4, with TRBD1 matching over 7 bases. Trimming took 8 bases from V and 7 from J; bases not matched to a gene: 16. The CDR3 consists of 16 residues. Germline V CDR1 and CDR2: SGHAT, FQNNGV. The CDR3 DNA follows: TGTGCCAGCGCCCACATGTTACAGGGGAGGGGTGAAAAACTGTTTTTT. Its translation is CASAHMLQGRGEKLFF.

The chain couples TRBV6-2 or TRBV6-3 to TRBJ2-5, with 7 positions matching TRBD1. J gave up 2 bases and V 1 base, and 10 bases lay outside the gene matches. Germline lookup yields CDR1 MNHEY and CDR2 SVGEGT. This CDR3 contains 17 residues. The CDR3 loop is CASSYWTGLMAQETQYF. Written as DNA, the CDR3 is TGTGCCAGCAGTTACTGGACAGGTCTAATGGCTCAAGAGACCCAGTACTTC.

The CDR3 bases are TGTGCCAGCAGCCAAGGACAAAACGAAAAACTGTTTTTT. This translates into CASSQGQNEKLFF. The rearrangement links TRBV7-9 to TRBJ1-4; TRBD1 might be the D (5 bases). The V and J ends lost 5 bases and 8 bases respectively, with 12 bases between them. Germline V gene lookup returns CDR1 SEHNR and CDR2 FQNEAQ (reference sequence). The CDR3 length is 13 residues.

The chain uses TRBV7-2 and TRBJ2-5; unclear D gene. The germline V and J ends were trimmed by 5 bases and 12 bases, with 22 bases remaining between them. There are 14 residues in the CDR3. Germline V lookup: CDR1 SGHTA, CDR2 FQGNSA. The CDR3 is CASSPSQLPEKKYF. The CDR3 nucleotides read TGTGCCAGCAGCCCCTCTCAGCTCCCCGAAAAAAAGTACTTC.

DNA for the CDR3: TGTGCCAGTACCCCACAGGGATATAGCAATCAGCCCCAGCATTTT. This gives the protein CASTPQGYSNQPQHF. This chain connects TRBV19 to TRBJ1-5; tentatively, D is TRBD1 (6 bases). Trimming removed 7 bases at V and 0 bases at J, with 13 bases between. Germline CDR1 LNHDA, CDR2 SQIVND (reference sequence). This CDR3 has 15 residues. The variable domain in full, completed from reference TRBV19 and TRBJ1-5, reads DGGITQSPKYLFRKEGQNVTLSCEQNLNHDAMYWYRQDPGQGLRLIYYSQIVNDFQKGDIAEGYSVSREKKESFPLTVTSAQKNPTAFYLCASTPQGYSNQPQHFGDGTRLSIL.

The chain combines TRBV6-6 with TRBJ1-1, with D perhaps matching TRBD1 (6 bases). Germline V gene sequence: CDR1 MNHNY, CDR2 SVGAGI (reference sequence). With 9 bases removed from V and 3 bases from J, the gap between germline ends came to 14 bases. The CDR3 runs 13 residues. The CDR3 DNA is TGTGCCAGTATGACAGGCTCCTACACTGAAGCTTTCTTT. Its translation: CASMTGSYTEAFF.

The gene calls are TRBV6-1 and TRBJ1-5; D not certain. V was shortened by 2 bases and J by 1 base, with 9 bases between the two germline ends. CDR1 and CDR2 from the germline V gene are MNHNS and SASEGT. The CDR3 length is 15 residues. CDR3: CASSESRASNQPQHF. The CDR3 DNA reads as TGTGCCAGCAGTGAATCTCGGGCCAGCAATCAGCCCCAGCATTTT.

This clone was seen a single time. This rearrangement joins TRBV11-3 to TRBJ1-1, with a weak D call TRBD1 (5 bases). In germline, CDR1 is SGHNT, CDR2 YENEEA. V shed 1 base and J shed 4 bases, with 10 bases lying between them. The CDR3 length is 14 residues. The CDR3 sequence is CASSLGPGGTEAFF. Here the CDR3 DNA reads TGTGCCAGCAGCTTAGGGCCCGGGGGCACTGAAGCTTTCTTT.

The chain uses TRBV6-2 or TRBV6-3 and TRBJ2-7, with 15 nucleotides matching TRBD2. The V and J ends lost 4 bases and 7 bases, in that order; junction bases with no gene match: 8. Germline V gene lookup returns CDR1 MNHEY and CDR2 SVGEGT. The CDR3 contains 16 residues. CDR3 sequence (DNA): TGTGCCAGCAGTTCCCTGGGACTAGCGGGGGGAGTTGAGCAGTACGTC. It specifies CASSSLGLAGGVEQYV.

CDR3 amino acids: CASSGGSNSPLHF. The CDR3 bases are TGTGCCAGCAGCGGAGGATCGAATTCACCCCTCCACTTT. The chain combines TRBV7-3 with TRBJ1-6; D call uncertain. Germline loops: CDR1 SGHTA, CDR2 FQGTGA. Trimming removed 5 bases at V and 7 bases at J, with 9 bases between. This CDR3 contains 13 residues.

The chain links TRBV19 to TRBJ2-4, with D uncertain. Germline V gene sequence: CDR1 LNHDA, CDR2 SQIVND (reference sequence). V was shortened by 4 bases and J by 13 bases, with 11 bases between the two germline ends. This CDR3 region has 11 residues. The CDR3 here is CASSSGPVQYF. As DNA, the CDR3 is TGTGCCAGTAGTAGTGGGCCGGTCCAGTACTTC.

This CDR3 is CAISEQGFSGYTF. In DNA form, the CDR3 reads TGTGCCATCAGTGAACAGGGTTTTAGTGGCTACACCTTC. V gene TRBV10-3 combines with J gene TRBJ1-2; TRBD1 might be the D (6 bases). CDR1 is ENHRY and CDR2 is SYGVKD in the germline V gene. V gave up 3 bases and J gave up 7 bases, with 12 bases separating them. The CDR3 consists of 13 residues.

The chain recombines TRBV27 with TRBJ1-5; D is ambiguous. Germline CDR1 and CDR2: MNHEY and SMNVEV (reference sequence). The V end lost 2 bases, the J end lost 3 bases, and 8 bases lay between the germline ends. CDR3 length: 14 residues. CDR3 region: CASSLVATNQPQHF. Written as DNA, the CDR3 is TGTGCCAGCAGTTTAGTAGCGACCAATCAGCCCCAGCATTTT.

The J gene is TRBJ1-1, the V gene TRBV5-1; D possibly corresponds to TRBD1 (5 bases). The V and J ends lost 1 base and 1 base respectively, with 8 bases between them. In germline, CDR1 is SGHRS, CDR2 YFSETQ. This CDR3 spans 14 amino acids. As DNA, the CDR3 is TGCGCCAGCAGCTTGTCGACAGCGAACACTGAAGCTTTCTTT. It encodes CASSLSTANTEAFF. Full variable domain (rest looked up from reference TRBV5-1 and TRBJ1-1): KAGVTQTPRYLIKTRGQQVTLSCSPISGHRSVSWYQQTPGQGLQFLFEYFSETQRNKGNFPGRFSGRQFSNSRSEMNVSTLELGDSALYLCASSLSTANTEAFFGQGTRLTVV.

The chain employs TRBV6-5 and TRBJ1-2, with a weak D call TRBD1 (5 bases). The CDR3 totals 16 residues. The V end lost 0 bases, the J end lost 4 bases, and 15 bases lay between the germline ends. Per germline, CDR1 MNHEY and CDR2 SVGAGI. Written as DNA, the CDR3 is TGTGCCAGCAGTTACTCGGGTGGGGGGGTTGGCTATGGCTACACCTTC. This translates into CASSYSGGGVGYGYTF.

The rearrangement joins TRBV6-6 to TRBJ2-3, with 13 bases identical to TRBD2. Germline assignment: CDR1 MNHNY and CDR2 SVGAGI (reference sequence). The V segment lost 5 bases and the J segment 0 bases; nucleotides outside the gene matches: 11. The CDR3 is 19 residues long. CDR3 region: CASSPNPGLAGSSTDTQYF. The CDR3 DNA follows: TGTGCCAGCAGTCCTAACCCGGGACTAGCGGGGTCTAGCACAGATACGCAGTATTTT.

The chain is built from TRBV12-5 and TRBJ1-5; a weak D match, TRBD1 (5 bases). The CDR3 covers 13 residues. CDR1 and CDR2 (germline): LGHNT, FRNRAP. V was trimmed by 7 bases and J by 2 bases, leaving 9 bases between them. The DNA for the CDR3 is TGTGCTAGTGCGGGAGGGGGCAATCAGCCCCAGCATTTT. Translation: CASAGGGNQPQHF. The entire variable domain, with the rest obtained from reference TRBV12-5 and TRBJ1-5, is as follows: DARVTQTPRHKVTEMGQEVTMRCQPILGHNTVFWYRQTMMQGLELLAYFRNRAPLDDSGMPKDRFSAEMPDATLATLKIQPSEPRDSAVYFCASAGGGNQPQHFGDGTRLSIL.

The chain combines TRBV27 with TRBJ2-3; D not certain. The CDR3 is 12 residues long. Germline V gives CDR1 MNHEY, CDR2 SMNVEV (reference sequence). The V and J ends lost 6 bases and 0 bases respectively, with 4 bases between them. CDR3 nucleotide sequence: TGTGCCAGCAGCCACAGCACAGATACGCAGTATTTT. Protein: CASSHSTDTQYF.

V and J are TRBV19 and TRBJ2-6; D is possibly TRBD2 (5 bases). V lost 5 bases, J lost 0 bases, and 11 bases lay in between. Germline loops: CDR1 LNHDA, CDR2 SQIVND (reference sequence). CDR3 length equals 16 residues. CDR3 protein: CASSASGGSGANVLTF. CDR3 coding DNA: TGTGCCAGTAGTGCCTCTGGAGGCTCTGGGGCCAACGTCCTGACTTTC. The variable domain in full, completed from reference TRBV19 and TRBJ2-6, reads DGGITQSPKYLFRKEGQNVTLSCEQNLNHDAMYWYRQDPGQGLRLIYYSQIVNDFQKGDIAEGYSVSREKKESFPLTVTSAQKNPTAFYLCASSASGGSGANVLTFGAGSRLTVL.

The CDR3 sequence is CASSLPGFQETQYF. The CDR3 DNA sequence: TGTGCCAGCAGTCTCCCGGGGTTTCAAGAGACCCAGTACTTC. The gene calls are TRBV6-6 and TRBJ2-5, with a possible D match to TRBD2 (5 bases). Germline lookup yields CDR1 MNHNY and CDR2 SVGAGI (reference sequence). Trimming took 5 bases from V and 2 from J, leaving 12 bases between them. The CDR3 length is 14 residues.

The chain is built from TRBV2 and TRBJ2-3; 7 bases are a match to TRBD2. CDR1 SNHLY and CDR2 FYNNEI come from the germline V gene. J gave up 2 bases and V 8 bases, and 10 bases lay outside the gene matches. The CDR3 is 15 amino acids. CDR3 bases: TGTGCCAGCGGGGTGGGAGGGACGAACACAGATACGCAGTATTTT. Protein: CASGVGGTNTDTQYF. Full variable domain (rest looked up from reference TRBV2 and TRBJ2-3): EPEVTQTPSHQVTQMGQEVILRCVPISNHLYFYWYRQILGQKVEFLVSFYNNEISEKSEIFDDQFSVERPDGSNFTLKIRSTKLEDSAMYFCASGVGGTNTDTQYFGPGTRLTVL.

This chain uses TRBV24-1 with TRBJ2-1; D not resolved. V was shortened by 2 bases and J by 8 bases, with 9 bases between the two germline ends. The germline V gene has CDR1 KGHDR and CDR2 SFDVKD. This CDR3 is 13 amino acids long. The CDR3 loop is CATSDSRRYEQFF. The CDR3 DNA is TGTGCCACCAGTGATTCACGACGGTATGAGCAGTTCTTC.

This clone appeared many times. The chain combines TRBV9 with TRBJ2-7; 8 nucleotides agree with TRBD1. Germline V gives CDR1 SGDLS, CDR2 YYNGEE. The CDR3 consists of 15 residues. J lost 6 bases, V lost 1 base, and 9 bases had no gene match. CDR3 in DNA: TGTGCCAGCAGCGTAAGCACAGGGGGAATGGGCGAGCAGTACTTC. Translated: CASSVSTGGMGEQYF.

The chain joins TRBV28 to TRBJ2-7, with 8 bases lining up with TRBD1. The CDR3 runs 16 residues. V was pared by 2 bases and J by 1 base, with 7 bases of the junction left unmatched. Germline V gene lookup returns CDR1 MDHEN and CDR2 SYDVKM. CDR3 DNA: TGTGCCAGCAGTTTAACTACAGGGGGTTTGTCCTACGAGCAGTACGTC. Translating gives CASSLTTGGLSYEQYV.

The DNA of the CDR3 is TGTGCCATCAGTGAGTCGGACAGGGGGCCTCCCACTGAAGCTTTCTTT. It translates to CAISESDRGPPTEAFF. V and J are TRBV10-3 and TRBJ1-1; 11 bases agree with TRBD1. After removal of 0 bases from V and 4 bases from J, the junction contained 4 bases not matched to a gene. The CDR3 sequence is 16 residues long. CDR1 and CDR2 from the germline V gene are ENHRY and SYGVKD.